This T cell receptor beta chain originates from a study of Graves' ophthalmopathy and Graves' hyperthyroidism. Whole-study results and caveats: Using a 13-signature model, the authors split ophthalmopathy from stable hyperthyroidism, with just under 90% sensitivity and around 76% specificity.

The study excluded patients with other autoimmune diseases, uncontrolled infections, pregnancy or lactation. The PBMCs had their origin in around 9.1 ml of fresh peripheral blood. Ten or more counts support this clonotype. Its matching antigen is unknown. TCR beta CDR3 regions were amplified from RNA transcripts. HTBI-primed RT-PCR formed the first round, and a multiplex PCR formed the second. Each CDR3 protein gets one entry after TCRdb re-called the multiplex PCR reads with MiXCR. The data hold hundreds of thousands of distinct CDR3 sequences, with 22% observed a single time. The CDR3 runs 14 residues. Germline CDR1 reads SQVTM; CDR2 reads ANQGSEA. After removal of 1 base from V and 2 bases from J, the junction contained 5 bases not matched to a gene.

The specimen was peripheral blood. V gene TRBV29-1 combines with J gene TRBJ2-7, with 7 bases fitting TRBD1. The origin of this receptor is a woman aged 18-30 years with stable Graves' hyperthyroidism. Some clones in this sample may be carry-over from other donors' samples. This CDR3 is CSVEVKGGPYEQYF. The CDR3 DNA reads TGCAGCGTTGAAGTTAAAGGGGGCCCCTACGAGCAGTACTTC.